This TCR beta chain derives from a study of blood T cell repertoires in COVID-19. Study background: COVID-19 samples collected from the United States, Italy and Spain covered acute and convalescent phases. In each case, the material was cDNA or gDNA derived from T cells, B-cell-depleted T cells, or PBMCs.

In the original analysis: Reference gene primers were amplified, and this amplification served to estimate nucleated cell counts. The repertoire was sequenced with immunoSEQ multiplex PCR; TCRdb's copy has only in-frame clones and lacks some. The V and J calls and clone size are taken from that table; D and trimming were inferred from the DNA. Of more than 75,000 clones in the sample, roughly 84% were seen once. The CDR3 is made up of 12 amino acids. V lost 7 bases and J lost 9; bases outside the gene matches: 8. Germline V gene data show CDR1 as SNHLY and CDR2 as FYNNEI. The sample taken for sequencing was peripheral blood. The source of this sequence is a human donor in a cohort sampled during active COVID-19. The gene calls are TRBV2 and TRBJ1-1, with 7 bases lining up with TRBD1. The CDR3 sequence: CASNPGQVKAFF. CDR3 DNA sequence: TGTGCCAGCAACCCAGGACAGGTTAAAGCTTTCTTT.